This T cell receptor beta chain was identified in a study of T and B cells in COVID-19 patients. Across the whole study: Recovered patients mostly had mild to moderate COVID-19 managed as outpatients. At median age around 34 years, recovered patients were younger than active-infection patients at approximately 64. Nine tenths of the roughly 20 active-infection patients had comorbidities associated with unfavorable COVID-19 outcome.

Overall study results and limits: Patients with COVID-19 reportedly showed strongly skewed T cell receptor beta variable and joining gene usage.

TRB rearrangements were amplified by multiplex PCR with BIOMED2 TRB-A/B primers. TCRdb reprocessed the multiplex PCR reads via MiXCR and lists one record per CDR3 protein. The sample consists of a few thousand distinct CDR3 sequences, approximately 26% of them appearing once. This clonotype was seen more than once but under ten times. As yet, its antigen is unknown. V lost 5 bases, J lost 5 bases, and 14 bases stayed unmatched. In germline, CDR1 is SEHNR, CDR2 FQNEAQ (reference sequence). There are 18 residues in the CDR3. Blood genomic DNA input for TRB amplification was roughly 220-500 ng. Material: blood. The clonotype was recovered from a human donor with active COVID-19. V gene TRBV7-9 combines with J gene TRBJ2-1, with 11 bases that match TRBD2. CDR3 region: CASSQRQSLAGGNNEQFF. CDR3 nucleotides: TGTGCCAGCAGCCAACGCCAAAGTCTAGCGGGAGGCAACAATGAGCAGTTCTTC.